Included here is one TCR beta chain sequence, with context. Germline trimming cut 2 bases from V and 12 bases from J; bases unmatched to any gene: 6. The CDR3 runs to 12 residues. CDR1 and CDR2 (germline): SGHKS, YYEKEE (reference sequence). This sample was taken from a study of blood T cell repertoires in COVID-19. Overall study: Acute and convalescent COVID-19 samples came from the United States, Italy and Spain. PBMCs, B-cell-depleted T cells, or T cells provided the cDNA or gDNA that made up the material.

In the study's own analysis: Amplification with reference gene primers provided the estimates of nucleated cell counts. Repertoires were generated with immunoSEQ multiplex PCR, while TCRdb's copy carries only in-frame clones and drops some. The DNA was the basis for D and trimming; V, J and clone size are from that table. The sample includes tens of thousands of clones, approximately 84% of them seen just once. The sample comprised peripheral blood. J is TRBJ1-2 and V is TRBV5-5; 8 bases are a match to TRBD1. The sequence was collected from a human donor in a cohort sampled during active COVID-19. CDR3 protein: CASSFDRGQDTF. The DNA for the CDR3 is TGTGCCAGCAGCTTCGACAGGGGTCAGGACACCTTC.